The 22 T cell receptor beta chains listed next were all sequenced from one sample in a study of cytomegalovirus exposure and HLA in healthy donors. The PCR ran on 60 Vbeta and 13 Jbeta primers. Sequencing used immunoSEQ multiplex PCR; TCRdb keeps in-frame clones, though not all of them. The sample has about 55,000 clones, about three quarters seen once; the top ten hold around 2.4%. Material for sequencing was PBMCs. Every receptor here comes from a female donor in good health and CMV-seronegative.

The V and J genes are TRBV28 and TRBJ1-1; no clear D gene. Trimming took off 6 bases at V and 0 bases at J, with 8 bases between the two ends. This CDR3 contains 13 residues. Germline CDR1 reads MDHEN; CDR2 reads SYDVKM. Here the CDR3 reads CASSLGLNTEAFF. CDR3 sequence (DNA): TGTGCCAGCAGCCTCGGGTTGAACACTGAAGCTTTCTTT.

The chain recombines TRBV2 with TRBJ2-5; D unclear. The germline CDR1 and CDR2 sequences are SNHLY and FYNNEI. V lost 5 bases, J lost 4 bases, and 5 bases lay in between. CDR3 length equals 11 residues. Here the CDR3 DNA reads TGTGCCAGCAGTCCCCGAGAGACCCAGTACTTC. Translation gives CASSPRETQYF. Combining the CDR3 with reference TRBV2 and TRBJ2-5 gives the whole variable domain EPEVTQTPSHQVTQMGQEVILRCVPISNHLYFYWYRQILGQKVEFLVSFYNNEISEKSEIFDDQFSVERPDGSNFTLKIRSTKLEDSAMYFCASSPRETQYFGPGTRLLVL.

The chain uses TRBV2 and TRBJ1-1, with D unclear. Germline assignment: CDR1 SNHLY and CDR2 FYNNEI. The CDR3 runs 14 residues. Trimming removed 4 bases from V and 0 bases from J, with 9 bases in between. CDR3 sequence: CASSAGLLNTEAFF. In DNA form, the CDR3 reads TGTGCCAGCAGTGCCGGACTGTTGAACACTGAAGCTTTCTTT. The full variable domain, rest sourced from reference TRBV2 and TRBJ1-1, is EPEVTQTPSHQVTQMGQEVILRCVPISNHLYFYWYRQILGQKVEFLVSFYNNEISEKSEIFDDQFSVERPDGSNFTLKIRSTKLEDSAMYFCASSAGLLNTEAFFGQGTRLTVV.

This clone was observed a few times. The CDR3 DNA sequence: TGCGCCAGCAGCGGGAGGACTGCGGGCGAGCAGTACTTC. Encoded protein: CASSGRTAGEQYF. The chain uses TRBV5-1 and TRBJ2-7, with D tentatively TRBD2 (6 bases). The CDR3 has 13 amino acids. Trimming removed 4 bases at V and 6 bases at J, with 14 bases between. Looked up from germline, CDR1 is SGHRS and CDR2 is YFSETQ.

The chain uses TRBV5-1 and TRBJ1-1; 10 nucleotides align to TRBD1. V lost 7 bases and J lost 3; bases outside the gene matches: 3. Germline V CDR1 and CDR2: SGHRS, YFSETQ. CDR3 length: 13 amino acids. The CDR3: CASAGTGDTEAFF. In nucleotides, the CDR3 is TGCGCCAGCGCCGGGACAGGGGACACTGAAGCTTTCTTT.

The chain is built from TRBV5-1 and TRBJ2-2; 13 bases align to TRBD2. The J segment lost 0 bases and the V segment lost 0 bases, leaving 5 bases of the junction unmatched. The germline gives CDR1 SGHRS, CDR2 YFSETQ. The CDR3 totals 19 residues. The DNA for the CDR3 is TGCGCCAGCAGCTTGGAGGGACTAGCGGGACCTGCGAACACCGGGGAGCTGTTTTTT. This codes for CASSLEGLAGPANTGELFF.

This chain joins TRBV20-1 and TRBJ1-2; D uncertain. From germline, CDR1 is DFQATT and CDR2 SNEGSKA (reference sequence). Trimming shortened V by 6 bases and J by 4 bases, and 9 bases separated the two germline ends. This CDR3 is 11 amino acids long. CDR3 sequence reads: CSAQRIYGYTF. DNA of the CDR3: TGCAGTGCGCAGAGGATCTATGGCTACACCTTC.

V is TRBV7-9 and J is TRBJ1-2; 8 nucleotides align to TRBD1. The CDR3 sequence is 15 residues long. Looked up from germline, CDR1 is SEHNR and CDR2 is FQNEAQ (reference sequence). Trimming removed 5 bases from V and 1 base from J; junction bases left unmatched: 6. CDR3 loop: CASSTGTGVNYGYTF. The CDR3 DNA is TGTGCCAGCAGCACCGGGACAGGCGTTAACTATGGCTACACCTTC.

The chain joins TRBV19 to TRBJ2-1, with D maybe TRBD2 (5 bases). Trimming shortened V by 5 bases and J by 4 bases, and 18 bases separated the two germline ends. Germline assignment: CDR1 LNHDA and CDR2 SQIVND (reference sequence). The CDR3 spans 16 residues. The CDR3 spells CASSYLAGVLYNEQFF. The CDR3 DNA sequence: TGTGCCAGTAGTTATCTGGCGGGCGTGCTATACAATGAGCAGTTCTTC. Supplemented by reference TRBV19 and TRBJ2-1, the full variable domain reads DGGITQSPKYLFRKEGQNVTLSCEQNLNHDAMYWYRQDPGQGLRLIYYSQIVNDFQKGDIAEGYSVSREKKESFPLTVTSAQKNPTAFYLCASSYLAGVLYNEQFFGPGTRLTVL.

The rearrangement joins TRBV29-1 to TRBJ2-2; 9 bases are a match to TRBD1. The germline V gene has CDR1 SQVTM and CDR2 ANQGSEA. The CDR3 extends over 13 amino acids. J gave up 5 bases and V 7 bases, and 5 bases lay outside the gene matches. CDR3 in amino acids: CSAGQGRTGELFF. The CDR3 DNA reads as TGCAGCGCCGGACAGGGGAGAACCGGGGAGCTGTTTTTT.

This chain connects TRBV19 to TRBJ2-1; D gene ambiguous. The CDR3 contains 13 residues. The ends were cut back, 3 bases at V and 10 bases at J, with 13 bases in the middle. In germline, CDR1 is LNHDA, CDR2 SQIVND (reference sequence). DNA of the CDR3: TGTGCCAGTAGTATGCTCCAGGCCAGGGAGCAGTTCTTC. It encodes CASSMLQAREQFF. Based on the CDR3 plus reference TRBV19 and TRBJ2-1, the full variable domain is DGGITQSPKYLFRKEGQNVTLSCEQNLNHDAMYWYRQDPGQGLRLIYYSQIVNDFQKGDIAEGYSVSREKKESFPLTVTSAQKNPTAFYLCASSMLQAREQFFGPGTRLTVL.

The chain has TRBV10-3 and TRBJ2-5, with TRBD2 as a possible D gene (5 bases). This CDR3 is built from 15 residues. Germline V gives CDR1 ENHRY, CDR2 SYGVKD. V lost 0 bases to trimming and J lost 3 bases, with 11 bases between them. This chain's CDR3 is CAISESASPKETQYF. The CDR3 DNA is TGTGCCATCAGTGAGTCGGCTAGCCCAAAAGAGACCCAGTACTTC.

By frequency in the sample, this clone is medium-sized. The rearrangement joins TRBV6-6 to TRBJ2-7; D remains unclear. Germline CDR1 MNHNY, CDR2 SVGAGI (reference sequence). CDR3 size: 12 residues. Trimming shortened V by 6 bases and J by 1 base, and 7 bases separated the two germline ends. Here the CDR3 reads CASREISYEQYF. Here the CDR3 DNA reads TGTGCCAGCAGGGAGATTTCCTACGAGCAGTACTTC.

The rearrangement links TRBV19 to TRBJ1-2; D gene ambiguous. CDR3 size: 16 residues. V was cut by 3 bases and J by 3 bases, with 17 bases left in between. CDR1 is LNHDA and CDR2 is SQIVND in the germline V gene (reference sequence). The CDR3 sequence: CASSILLQVSDYGYTF. CDR3 in DNA: TGTGCCAGTAGTATTCTTCTCCAGGTCTCCGACTATGGCTACACCTTC.

The chain uses TRBV5-1 and TRBJ1-4; 11 nucleotides align to TRBD1. With V trimmed by 3 bases and J by 7 bases, 2 bases remained unmatched. Germline-derived CDR1 and CDR2 are SGHRS and YFSETQ. This CDR3 has 14 residues. DNA for the CDR3: TGCGCCAGCAGCTGGGGACAGGGGGGTGAAAAACTGTTTTTT. Translation gives CASSWGQGGEKLFF.

The chain combines TRBV18 with TRBJ2-7; TRBD1 agrees at 10 bases. Germline CDR1 and CDR2: KGHSH and LQKENI. The CDR3 contains 15 residues. V shed 6 bases and J 1 base; nucleotides not matched to a gene: 6. CDR3 nucleotides: TGTGCCAGCTCGCTAGGACAGGGGGTGTCCTACGAGCAGTACTTC. Amino acids: CASSLGQGVSYEQYF.

This clone occurred a few times. The V and J genes are TRBV7-3 and TRBJ1-5; TRBD1 is a possible D gene (6 bases). The CDR3 loop spans 14 amino acids. Deletions cut 7 bases from V and 6 bases from J, with 16 bases between. Germline V gene lookup returns CDR1 SGHTA and CDR2 FQGTGA. CDR3 DNA sequence: TGTGCCAGCACCCGGACCACAGGGTTTCAGCCCCAGCATTTT. Its translation is CASTRTTGFQPQHF.

The rearrangement links TRBV9 to TRBJ2-7, with D possibly TRBD2 on 5 matching bases. Germline assignment: CDR1 SGDLS and CDR2 YYNGEE. The CDR3 spans 15 residues. V lost 4 bases to trimming and J lost 2 bases, with 16 bases between them. The CDR3 region is CASSFTDWETYEQYF. Here the CDR3 DNA reads TGTGCCAGCAGCTTTACGGACTGGGAGACCTACGAGCAGTACTTC.

For the CDR3, the DNA is TGTGCCAGCAGTTTTGGTGGAATGCGGGGTTATGGCTACACCTTC. This translates into CASSFGGMRGYGYTF. The J gene is TRBJ1-2, the V gene TRBV28; D gene uncertain. The CDR3 is made up of 15 amino acids. V was shortened by 3 bases and J by 5 bases, with 16 bases between the two germline ends. CDR1 MDHEN and CDR2 SYDVKM come from the germline V gene.

The V gene is TRBV5-1, the J gene TRBJ1-1; D is perhaps TRBD1 (5 bases). Germline V CDR1 and CDR2: SGHRS, YFSETQ. The CDR3 consists of 15 residues. V lost 4 bases and J lost 4, with 17 bases in between. The CDR3, as DNA: TGCGCCAGCAGCCGACGGTTGACAGCGAGCACTGAAGCTTTCTTT. This translates into CASSRRLTASTEAFF.

The rearrangement uses TRBV2 and TRBJ2-5; D may be TRBD2 (6 bases). The DNA end is a closer match to TRBJ2-7, so the J assignment may be wrong. This CDR3 is built from 13 residues. Germline V gives CDR1 SNHLY, CDR2 FYNNEI. CDR3 in amino acids: CASSPAGRYEQYF. CDR3 coding DNA: TGTGCCAGCAGCCCGGCCGGGAGATACGAGCAGTACTTC.

V usage is TRBV11-1 and J usage is TRBJ2-1, with TRBD2 matching over 13 bases. The germline V gene has CDR1 SGHAT and CDR2 FQDESV (reference sequence). V lost 2 bases and J lost 9; bases outside the gene matches: 10. The CDR3 length is 17 residues. The CDR3 region is CASSLTHPGLAGSEQFF. CDR3 coding DNA: TGTGCCAGCAGCTTAACCCACCCGGGACTAGCGGGGTCTGAGCAGTTCTTC.